This TCR beta chain was found in a study of CD8 T cells in ankylosing spondylitis. General observations from the study: One TCR beta motif, made up of eight or nine highly homologous variants, appeared characteristic of ankylosing spondylitis blood. Reports say disease-linked clones showed up significantly more in matched ankylosing spondylitis synovial fluid.

TCRdb fed the 5' RACE reads into MiXCR, producing one record per CDR3 protein. This sample yields approximately 350,000 distinct CDR3 sequences, of which 20% to 25% are seen a single time; over 10% belongs to the top ten. Worth noting for this clonotype: What it recognizes is unknown.

The V gene's germline CDR1 is LGHDT and CDR2 YNNKEL (reference sequence). This CDR3 contains 15 residues. Trimming pared 3 bases from V and 5 bases from J, leaving 14 bases between. The chain uses TRBV3-1 and TRBJ2-4; a weak D match, TRBD2 (5 bases). The sequenced sample consisted of blood, either unsorted or a sorted T cell fraction (not recorded which). This sequence was found in a male donor with ankylosing spondylitis or in good health (not recorded which). The CDR3 DNA is TGTGCCAGCAGCCATCAAAGATCCGGGGAAAACATTCAGTACTTC. The encoded protein is CASSHQRSGENIQYF.